This is a list of T cell receptor beta chains from one sample in a study of control samples from healthy donors and cancer patients. Assay: immunoSEQ multiplex PCR; the TCRdb copy retains only in-frame clones and omits some. This table holds 100,000 to 150,000 clones, just under 95% found once. The sequenced sample was blood. The receptors shown here come from a young man in good health. Both conserved end residues are part of each CDR3. A D gene is named only where the DNA matches it firmly. The listing skips clone size in some rows; elsewhere it reads once, few, many or a size class.

.,TRBV9,TRBD2,TRBJ2-1,TGTGCCAGCAGCCTTAGCGGACTAGGGGATAATGAGCAGTTCTTC,CASSLSGLGDNEQFF
.,TRBV6-1,.,TRBJ1-2,TGTGCCAGCAGTGCCGACGGTCCCCACACTCCGATCTTCTATGGCTACACCTTC,CASSADGPHTPIFYGYTF
.,TRBV9,.,TRBJ2-7,TGTGCCAGCAGCGTAGGACAGGTGGGCGAGCAGTACTTC,CASSVGQVGEQYF
.,TRBV5-1,TRBD2,TRBJ2-7,TGCGCCAGCAGCTTGGCCATGTCTAGCGGGGGCTACGAGCAGTACTTC,CASSLAMSSGGYEQYF
.,TRBV10-3,.,TRBJ2-3,TGTGCCATCCTCTCTCCAGGCACAGATACGCAGTATTTT,CAILSPGTDTQYF
.,TRBV6-7,.,TRBJ1-2,TGTGCCAGCAGTTACTCCGGGGGGAACTATGGCTACACCTTC,CASSYSGGNYGYTF
.,TRBV2,TRBD1,TRBJ2-3,TGTGCCAGCAGCGCAGGGGGCTCGGTGGATACGCAGTATTTT,CASSAGGSVDTQYF
.,TRBV7-9,TRBD1,TRBJ1-2,TGTGCCAGCAGCTTAGGCACAGGGGACGGCTACACCTTC,CASSLGTGDGYTF
.,TRBV7-2,.,TRBJ2-7,TGTGCCAGCAGCTTAGTTTACAGCTACGAGCAGTACTTC,CASSLVYSYEQYF
.,TRBV27,.,TRBJ1-5,TGTGCCAGCAGTACCGTGGGGGCCAATCAGCCCCAGCATTTT,CASSTVGANQPQHF
once,TRBV7-2,.,TRBJ2-7,TGTGCCAGCAGCTTAGAAGGTACGGCCAGTTACGAGCAGTACTTC,CASSLEGTASYEQYF
.,TRBV18,.,TRBJ2-7,TGTGCCAGCTCACCCCGCGGACAGTTCCAACGGCAGTACTTC,CASSPRGQFQRQYF
.,TRBV7-9,TRBD1,TRBJ2-7,TGTGCCAGCAGCCCCGACAGGGGTCCCCTCGAGCAGTACTTC,CASSPDRGPLEQYF
.,TRBV19,.,TRBJ2-1,TGTGCCAGTTCCGGGTCTCTCCCCAATGAGCAGTTCTTC,CASSGSLPNEQFF
.,TRBV5-1,.,TRBJ2-3,TGCGCCAGCAGCCCGTTTGGACGGACTAGCACAGATACGCAGTATTTT,CASSPFGRTSTDTQYF
.,TRBV29-1,TRBD1,TRBJ1-1,TGCAGCGTTGAGGAGGACAGGGTGAACACTGAAGCTTTCTTT,CSVEEDRVNTEAFF
.,TRBV12-3/TRBV12-4,.,TRBJ1-5,TGTGCCAGCAGTGTCTTGGGACAGCCCCAGCATTTT,CASSVLGQPQHF
once,TRBV7-9,TRBD2,TRBJ2-2,TGTGCCAGCAGCTTGTCTAGCGGGGGGGGCCCCGGGGAGCTGTTTTTT,CASSLSSGGGPGELFF
.,TRBV29-1,.,TRBJ2-7,TGCAGCGTTCGCGATTCCGGGCCCTCCTACGAGCAGTACTTC,CSVRDSGPSYEQYF
.,TRBV19,TRBD1,TRBJ2-6,TGTGCCAGCCACAATGGGGGGACAGGGGACGACGTCCTGACTTTC,CASHNGGTGDDVLTF
.,TRBV6-6,TRBD1,TRBJ1-5,TGTGCCGGCGGCGGGACAGGGCCTTATCAGCCCCAGCATTTT,CAGGGTGPYQPQHF
once,TRBV15,TRBD1,TRBJ2-7,TGTGCCACCCGGATGGACAGGGGCCACGAGCAGTACTTC,CATRMDRGHEQYF
.,TRBV5-4,.,TRBJ1-2,TGTGCCAGCAGCTGGGGGACCGATTATGGCTACACCTTC,CASSWGTDYGYTF
.,TRBV6-5,.,TRBJ1-1,TGTGCCAGCAGTTACCAAATCACAGGTGAAGCTTTCTTT,CASSYQITGEAFF
.,TRBV2,.,TRBJ1-5,TGTGCCAGCAGTATGGTGACACTAAATCAGCCCCAGCATTTT,CASSMVTLNQPQHF
.,TRBV7-6,.,TRBJ2-5,TGTGCCAGCAGCCCCCGAGACGCACAAGAGACCCAGTACTTC,CASSPRDAQETQYF
.,TRBV3-1/TRBV3-2,.,TRBJ2-7,TGTGCCAGCAGCCAAGTTGAGTTCGAGCAGTACTTC,CASSQVEFEQYF
.,TRBV11-1,TRBD1,TRBJ1-1,TGTGCCAGCAGCTCGGGGACAGGGACGAACACTGAAGCTTTCTTT,CASSSGTGTNTEAFF
.,TRBV13,TRBD2,TRBJ2-7,TGTGCCAGCAGCCAGACTAGCCCGGGGGAGCAGTACTTC,CASSQTSPGEQYF
.,TRBV30,.,TRBJ2-3,TGTGCCTGGAGGGATCTTCGACGAACTAGCACAGATACGCAGTATTTT,CAWRDLRRTSTDTQYF
.,TRBV6-5,.,TRBJ1-1,TGTGCCAGCAACCCGGGGTTGCACACTGAAGCTTTCTTT,CASNPGLHTEAFF
.,TRBV5-4,TRBD1,TRBJ2-6,TGTGCCAGCAGCCCCGGACAGGGTTGGTCTGGGGCCAACGTCCTGACTTTC,CASSPGQGWSGANVLTF